This T cell receptor (beta chain) originates from a study of Tregs in tolerant kidney transplant recipients. This CDR3 has 15 residues. V shed 0 bases and J 0 bases; nucleotides not matched to a gene: 2. Per the germline V gene, CDR1 is GTSNPN and CDR2 is SVGIG (reference sequence). TCRdb's table, derived via immunoSEQ multiplex PCR, lists solely in-frame clones and lacks some. The sample includes more than 45,000 clones. Concerning this clone itself: Coverage ceases 3 residues before the CDR3 finishes, and the germline J gene fills in the end.

This TCR derives from a human donor who received a combined kidney and bone marrow transplant. The chain combines TRBV30 with TRBJ2-4, with 7 bases lining up with TRBD1. Here the sequenced sample was CD4+ T cells from blood, taken before the transplant. CDR3 amino acids: CAWSVDRVAKNIQYF. The CDR3 DNA, read in part, is TGTGCCTGGAGTGTAGACAGGGTAGCCAAAAACATT.